Presented here are 4 T cell receptor beta chains from one specimen sequenced in a study of T-cell memory formation after mild COVID-19. Using its own MiXCR run on the 5' RACE reads, TCRdb lists one record per CDR3 protein. The data show about 140,000 distinct CDR3 sequences, 14% to 15% seen once. The material sequenced was PBMCs or a T cell subset sorted from them (not recorded which). These TCRs come from an adult woman who had mild COVID-19 (a few samples of this study predate the infection). Cell type and time point are not known.

The chain couples TRBV19 to TRBJ1-2; D possibly corresponds to TRBD1 (5 bases). The CDR3 is 14 amino acids. V lost 8 bases, J lost 8 bases, and 21 bases lay in between. Germline V lookup: CDR1 LNHDA, CDR2 SQIVND (reference sequence). This chain's CDR3 is CASAMGTPYGGYTF. DNA of the CDR3: TGTGCCAGTGCTATGGGGACTCCCTACGGAGGCTACACCTTC.

J is TRBJ2-7 and V is TRBV7-2; a possible D gene is TRBD2 (5 bases). V dropped 4 bases and J dropped 6 bases, with 16 bases sitting between them. The CDR3 covers 14 residues. The germline gives CDR1 SGHTA, CDR2 FQGNSA. The CDR3 nucleotides read TGTGCCAGCAGCTCGCGGGTCCATGGGTCCGAGCAGTACTTC. Amino acids: CASSSRVHGSEQYF. The full variable domain, in which reference TRBV7-2 and TRBJ2-7 provide the parts outside the CDR3, is GAGVSQSPSNKVTEKGKDVELRCDPISGHTALYWYRQSLGQGLEFLIYFQGNSAPDKSGLPSDRFSAERTGGSVSTLTIQRTQQEDSAVYLCASSSRVHGSEQYFGPGTRLTVT.

This clonotype came up a few times. This chain connects TRBV9 to TRBJ2-1, with no clear D. Germline CDR1 is SGDLS and CDR2 is YYNGEE. Trimming took off 3 bases at V and 7 bases at J, with 8 bases between the two ends. The CDR3 is 12 amino acids. The CDR3 nucleotides read TGTGCCAGCAGCGCCCCCCGGAATGAGCAGTTCTTC. This codes for CASSAPRNEQFF.

Comments on this clonotype: A much larger clone differs by one base, so this may be a read error. J is TRBJ1-1 and V is TRBV20-1; tentatively, D is TRBD1 (5 bases). The germline CDR1 and CDR2 sequences are DFQATT and SNEGSKA (reference sequence). The CDR3 is 12 residues long. CDR3 loop: CRARERDAEAFF. The CDR3 DNA reads as TGCAGGGCTAGAGAGCGGGACGCTGAAGCTTTCTTT.